A single TCR beta chain is shown here with its context. Antigen specificity is unknown. The data belong to a study of blood T cells in healthy people across ages. Study-wide results and limits: PBMCs that were unsorted prevented a conclusive naive versus antigen-experienced comparison.

A second about 7 to 11 cycle PCR used barcoded and J-beta primers. TCRdb recomputed calls from the 5' RACE reads with MiXCR, one row per CDR3 protein. The sample carries about 800,000 distinct CDR3 sequences, roughly 25% recorded once. These same data were also listed under a study on T cells of mothers and their children.

The TCR was taken from a boy aged 5 to 17 in good health. The specimen was blood.

CDR3 protein: CASSSRLAASSYNEQFF. CDR3 bases: TGTGCCAGCAGTTCTAGACTAGCGGCCAGCTCCTACAATGAGCAGTTCTTC. The chain uses TRBV28 and TRBJ2-1, with 9 bases identical to TRBD2. Germline CDR1 is MDHEN and CDR2 is SYDVKM. Trimming took 4 bases from V and 0 from J; bases not matched to a gene: 7. The CDR3 extends over 17 amino acids. Full variable domain (remainder filled in from reference TRBV28 and TRBJ2-1): DVKVTQSSRYLVKRTGEKVFLECVQDMDHENMFWYRQDPGLGLRLIYFSYDVKMKEKGDIPEGYSVSREKKERFSLILESASTNQTSMYLCASSSRLAASSYNEQFFGPGTRLTVL.